A selection of T cell receptor beta chains follows, all from one sample in a study of blood T cell repertoires in COVID-19. Method: immunoSEQ multiplex PCR; TCRdb's copy keeps in-frame clones and lacks some. The table shows about 57,000 clones, with about four fifths occurring only once. The source material was peripheral blood. These receptors were taken from a woman between 55 and 75 years old with acute or convalescent COVID-19. Each CDR3 is given with its conserved first and last residue. D genes are given only for firm matches. Size is omitted from some rows. Given values are once, few, many or a class for expanded clones.

j_call	v_call	d_call	clone_size	cdr3_nt	cdr3_aa
TRBJ1-5	TRBV3-1/TRBV3-2	-	-	TGTGCCAGCAGCCGTGCAGGGAGCAATCAGCCCCAGCATTTT	CASSRAGSNQPQHF
TRBJ1-2	TRBV5-4	TRBD1	-	TGTGCCAGCAGCTTGGGGACAGGGGGTGGCTACACCTTC	CASSLGTGGGYTF
TRBJ2-3	TRBV5-1	TRBD2	-	TGCGCCAGCAGCTTCTCCCTAGCGGGGGGGCCAGATACGCAGTATTTT	CASSFSLAGGPDTQYF
TRBJ2-7	TRBV19	TRBD1	-	TGTGCCAGTAGTACCGGGACAGCTACCTACGAGCAGTACTTC	CASSTGTATYEQYF
TRBJ2-3	TRBV9	TRBD2	once	TGTGCCAGCAGCGAAACTAGCGGGATCACAGATACGCAGTATTTT	CASSETSGITDTQYF
TRBJ1-4	TRBV29-1	-	-	TGCAGCGTTGCATCTTCGGGGGATGAAAAACTGTTTTTT	CSVASSGDEKLFF
TRBJ1-1	TRBV11-3	-	-	TGTGCCAGCTCCCTAACAGGACTGAACACTGAAGCTTTCTTT	CASSLTGLNTEAFF
TRBJ2-7	TRBV14	-	-	TGTGCCAGCAGCCCGAGAGGCTTACCCTACGAGCAGTACTTC	CASSPRGLPYEQYF
TRBJ2-7	TRBV6-4	TRBD1	few	TGTGCCAGCAAAGGCTCAACTTCCGGGACAGGGGATTCCTGCGAGCAGTACTTC	CASKGSTSGTGDSCEQYF
TRBJ2-1	TRBV10-3	TRBD1	-	TGTGCCATCAGAGTCGGGACAGGACCCTACAATGAGCAGTTCTTC	CAIRVGTGPYNEQFF
TRBJ2-5	TRBV13	-	-	TGTGCCAGCAGCTTACGAGAGACAGGATTAGAGACCCAGTACTTC	CASSLRETGLETQYF
TRBJ1-2	TRBV18	TRBD1	once	TGTGCCAGCTCACCCAACGACAGGGGAACTGGCTACACCTTC	CASSPNDRGTGYTF
TRBJ2-7	TRBV5-4	TRBD2	-	TGTGCCAGCACGACTAGCGGGGGAAGGGACGAGCAGTACTTC	CASTTSGGRDEQYF
TRBJ2-7	TRBV3-1/TRBV3-2	-	-	TGTGCCAGCAGCCAAGGGGGCGGAGAGCAGTACTTC	CASSQGGGEQYF
TRBJ2-5	TRBV4-3	-	-	TGCGCCAGCAGCCAAGACCTAGCAGTGGAGACCCAGTACTTC	CASSQDLAVETQYF
TRBJ1-4	TRBV5-1	TRBD1	few	TGCGCCAGCAGCTTGGTCACAGGGGGGACTAATGAAAAACTGTTTTTT	CASSLVTGGTNEKLFF
TRBJ1-5	TRBV12-3/TRBV12-4	-	-	TGTGCCAGCACTGGACAGTACAATCAGCCCCAGCATTTT	CASTGQYNQPQHF
TRBJ1-3	TRBV27	TRBD1	once	TGTGCCAGCAGTTTACGGACAGGGTGGGGAAACACCATATATTTT	CASSLRTGWGNTIYF
TRBJ1-6	TRBV7-2	TRBD1	few	TGTGCCAGCAGCTTATCCCTGACAGGGCCCAGTTCACCCCTCCACTTT	CASSLSLTGPSSPLHF
TRBJ2-2	TRBV19	-	-	TGTGCCAGTAGTATAAGTACACAGGGACGCGCCGGGGAGCTGTTTTTT	CASSISTQGRAGELFF
TRBJ2-3	TRBV4-1	TRBD2	-	TGCGCCAGCAGCCAGAGAGCGGGGGGCACAGATACGCAGTATTTT	CASSQRAGGTDTQYF
TRBJ1-2	TRBV7-9	-	few	TGTGCCAGCAGCTCAAGACAGGCGTACTATGGCTACACCTTC	CASSSRQAYYGYTF
TRBJ1-3	TRBV9	-	few	TGTGCCAGCAGCGTAGATCTCCAGGGTGAAAACACCATATATTTT	CASSVDLQGENTIYF
TRBJ1-6	TRBV4-3	-	once	TGCGCCAGCAGCCAAGCCTCCCTCGGGACAAGAAATTCACCCCTCCACTTT	CASSQASLGTRNSPLHF
TRBJ2-7	TRBV7-8	-	-	TGTGCCAGCAGCCGCGTTATCGGGAACGAGCAGTACTTC	CASSRVIGNEQYF
TRBJ2-4	TRBV4-3	-	-	TGCGCCAGCAGCCAAGGGACAGGGAGGGTAGGCAAAAACATTCAGTACTTC	CASSQGTGRVGKNIQYF
TRBJ1-3	TRBV5-1	-	-	TGCGCCAGCAGCTTGACATTCTCTGGAAACACCATATATTTT	CASSLTFSGNTIYF
TRBJ2-1	TRBV7-3	-	-	TGTGCCAGCAGATCGACAGACCCTAGCTCCTACAATGAGCAGTTCTTC	CASRSTDPSSYNEQFF
TRBJ2-3	TRBV5-1	TRBD1	-	TGCGCCAGCAGACTCACAGGGGACACGCAGTATTTT	CASRLTGDTQYF
TRBJ1-6	TRBV9	TRBD1	-	TGTGCCAGCAGCCTGCGACAGGGAGGTTCACCCCTCCACTTT	CASSLRQGGSPLHF
TRBJ1-1	TRBV20-1	-	-	TGCAGTGTAGGGGGCACTGAAGCTTTCTTT	CSVGGTEAFF
TRBJ1-2	TRBV7-8	TRBD1	few	TGTGCCAGCAGCTTAGGGACAGGGACTACCTATGGCTACACCTTC	CASSLGTGTTYGYTF
TRBJ2-7	TRBV2	-	once	TGTGCCAGCAGTGATAGGCTGGGAGGCTACGAGCAGTACTTC	CASSDRLGGYEQYF
TRBJ2-5	TRBV7-6	-	-	TGTGCCAGCAAATCGCTAGGAGGAGATGAGACCCAGTACTTC	CASKSLGGDETQYF
TRBJ2-5	TRBV10-2	-	-	TGCGCCAGCAGTGATTACCAGAAGGGGGGGAAAGAGACCCAGTACTTC	CASSDYQKGGKETQYF
TRBJ2-5	TRBV3-1/TRBV3-2	-	-	TGTGCCAGCAGCCAAGACTTAGAGACCCAGTACTTC	CASSQDLETQYF
TRBJ2-5	TRBV7-2	TRBD2	-	TGTGCCAGCAGCTTACACCCCGGACTAGCGGGGGGCCAGTTAGAGACCCAGTACTTC	CASSLHPGLAGGQLETQYF
TRBJ1-1	TRBV4-1	-	-	TGCGCCAGCAGCCAAGGAGCCCAAGCTTTCTTT	CASSQGAQAFF
TRBJ2-1	TRBV30	-	-	TGTGCCTGGAGTCTTCCCGGTAACAATGAGCAGTTCTTC	CAWSLPGNNEQFF
TRBJ1-4	TRBV5-1	TRBD1	-	TGCGCCAGCAGCCCGGACTTAGGGACAGGGCTCGAAAAACTGTTTTTT	CASSPDLGTGLEKLFF
TRBJ1-3	TRBV19	-	-	TGTGCCAGTAGTGGCAGAAGATCTGGAAACACCATATATTTT	CASSGRRSGNTIYF
TRBJ2-3	TRBV4-3	TRBD2	few	TGCGCCAGCAGCCAAGGTTTTTCCGGGGGGGCAACAGATACGCAGTATTTT	CASSQGFSGGATDTQYF
TRBJ1-1	TRBV7-9	TRBD1	-	TGTGCCAGCAGCCTCAGGACAGGCGCTGAAGCTTTCTTT	CASSLRTGAEAFF
TRBJ2-5	TRBV12-5	-	once	TGTGCTAGTGGTTTGGATCTTCCCGGGACCCAGTACTTC	CASGLDLPGTQYF
TRBJ2-2	TRBV4-3	TRBD2	few	TGCGCCAGCAGCCAAGTAGCGGGGGGGAACACCGGGGAGCTGTTTTTT	CASSQVAGGNTGELFF
TRBJ1-5	TRBV5-5	TRBD1	few	TGTGCCAGCAGTTATACCGGGACAGGACGAGGGTTTGACAATCAGCCCCAGCATTTT	CASSYTGTGRGFDNQPQHF
TRBJ2-3	TRBV24-1	-	once	TGTGCCACCAGTGGGGTGGATATCGGGGATACGCAGTATTTT	CATSGVDIGDTQYF
TRBJ1-2	TRBV5-6	-	-	TGTGCCAGCAGCTTGCGTTTATATGGCTACACCTTC	CASSLRLYGYTF
TRBJ2-1	TRBV5-1	-	-	TGCGCCAGCAGCTTGGTCGGGGGGCTTTCGGACAATGAGCAGTTCTTC	CASSLVGGLSDNEQFF